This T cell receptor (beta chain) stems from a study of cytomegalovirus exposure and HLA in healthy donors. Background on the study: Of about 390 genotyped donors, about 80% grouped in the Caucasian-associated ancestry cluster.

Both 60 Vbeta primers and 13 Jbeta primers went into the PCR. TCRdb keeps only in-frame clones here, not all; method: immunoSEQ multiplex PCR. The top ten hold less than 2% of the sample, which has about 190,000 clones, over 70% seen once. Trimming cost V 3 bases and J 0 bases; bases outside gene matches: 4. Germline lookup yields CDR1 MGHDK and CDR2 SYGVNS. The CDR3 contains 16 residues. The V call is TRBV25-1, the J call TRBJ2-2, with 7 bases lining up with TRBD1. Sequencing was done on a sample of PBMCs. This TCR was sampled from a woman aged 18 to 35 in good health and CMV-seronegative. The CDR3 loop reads CASSDPGGANTGELFF. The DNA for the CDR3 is TGTGCCAGCAGTGATCCAGGGGGAGCGAACACCGGGGAGCTGTTTTTT.